A single sample gave rise to the 21 T cell receptor beta chains below, sequenced in a study of early T cells in non-severe SARS-CoV-2 infection. TCRdb itself ran the 5' RACE reads through MiXCR, one entry per CDR3 protein. The profile shows 98,000 or so distinct CDR3 sequences, approximately 9.9% of them singletons. Sequences were obtained from whole blood. These receptors were obtained from an adult who was a healthcare worker with PCR-confirmed SARS-CoV-2 infection or an uninfected control (not recorded which).

This clonotype was seen at least ten times. The chain employs TRBV29-1 and TRBJ2-3; D is undetermined. The V end was cut by 1 base, the J end by 2 bases, with 7 bases between. Germline CDR1 SQVTM, CDR2 ANQGSEA. This CDR3 is 13 amino acids long. In nucleotides, the CDR3 is TGCAGCGTTGAAGGCGCAAACACAGATACGCAGTATTTT. Residues: CSVEGANTDTQYF.

This clonotype was counted between two and nine times. This rearrangement joins TRBV29-1 to TRBJ2-1, with 9 nucleotides matching TRBD1. The ends lost 6 bases at V and 5 bases at J; junction bases unmatched: 11. Germline V gene data show CDR1 as SQVTM and CDR2 as ANQGSEA. The CDR3 totals 15 residues. In nucleotides, the CDR3 is TGCAGCGTGACTCGTCCGGGACAGGGTAACAATGAGCAGTTCTTC. Its translation: CSVTRPGQGNNEQFF.

This clonotype was detected only a few times. This chain connects TRBV4-2 to TRBJ1-1; D is unclear. V lost 3 bases, J lost 2 bases, and 10 bases lay in between. CDR1 is LGHNA and CDR2 is YNFKEQ in the germline V gene. The CDR3 extends over 14 amino acids. Here the CDR3 reads CASSQVPINTEAFF. For the CDR3, the DNA is TGTGCCAGCAGCCAGGTCCCAATTAACACTGAAGCTTTCTTT.

The sample holds many counts of this clonotype. The chain employs TRBV6-2 or TRBV6-3 and TRBJ1-4; unclear D gene. From germline, CDR1 is MNHEY and CDR2 SVGEGT. This CDR3 is built from 12 residues. Trimming stripped 0 bases from V and 16 bases from J, with 12 bases between. Written as DNA, the CDR3 is TGTGCCAGCAGTTACTCCGGAGGTACGCGGTTTTTT. Translated, it gives CASSYSGGTRFF.

This clonotype has a count of ten or more. This sequence joins TRBV11-2 and TRBJ2-1; 8 bases map to TRBD2. The germline V gene has CDR1 SGHAT and CDR2 FQNNGV. V was pared by 5 bases and J by 2 bases, with 5 bases of the junction left unmatched. The CDR3 runs 15 residues. CDR3: CASSTTGGPYNEQFF. CDR3 bases: TGTGCCAGCAGCACAACGGGGGGGCCCTACAATGAGCAGTTCTTC.

This clonotype was counted only a few times. The rearrangement uses TRBV20-1 and TRBJ2-3, with TRBD2 matching over 9 bases. The CDR3 runs 14 residues. Germline lookup yields CDR1 DFQATT and CDR2 SNEGSKA (reference sequence). V was pared by 1 base and J by 9 bases, with 8 bases of the junction left unmatched. The CDR3: CSARVSGGGNTQYF. The CDR3 DNA sequence: TGCAGTGCTAGAGTTAGCGGGGGAGGAAACACGCAGTATTTT.

The rearrangement joins TRBV28 to TRBJ2-3; 12 positions match TRBD1. The ends lost 2 bases at V and 3 bases at J; junction bases unmatched: 3. Looked up from germline, CDR1 is MDHEN and CDR2 is SYDVKM. The CDR3 extends over 16 amino acids. CDR3 DNA sequence: TGTGCCAGCAGTTTAGCGGGACAGGGGGCAACAGATACGCAGTATTTT. Its protein product is CASSLAGQGATDTQYF. The full variable domain, rest sourced from reference TRBV28 and TRBJ2-3, is DVKVTQSSRYLVKRTGEKVFLECVQDMDHENMFWYRQDPGLGLRLIYFSYDVKMKEKGDIPEGYSVSREKKERFSLILESASTNQTSMYLCASSLAGQGATDTQYFGPGTRLTVL.

The chain combines TRBV7-9 with TRBJ1-4; possibly TRBD1 for D (6 bases). Trimming took 2 bases from V and 3 from J, leaving 10 bases between them. Germline CDR1 and CDR2: SEHNR and FQNEAQ (reference sequence). This CDR3 spans 15 amino acids. This CDR3 reads CASSLRDIANEKLFF. The CDR3 DNA is TGTGCCAGCAGCTTAAGGGACATTGCTAATGAAAAACTGTTTTTT.

This clonotype was picked up a small number of times. V is TRBV12-3 or TRBV12-4 and J is TRBJ2-1, with TRBD1 matching 8 bases. V was pared by 11 bases and J by 11 bases, with 8 bases of the junction left unmatched. The CDR3 totals 11 residues. In DNA, the CDR3 is TGTGCCTGGGGACAGGCGAATAAGCAGTTCTTC. It encodes CAWGQANKQFF.

In its sample, this clonotype was seen a few times. This rearrangement joins TRBV5-6 to TRBJ1-2; possibly TRBD1 for D (5 bases). Germline CDR1 reads SGHDT; CDR2 reads YYEEEE. V was pared by 1 base and J by 8 bases, with 15 bases between. This CDR3 region has 14 residues. The CDR3 loop is CASSLRDSYSGYTF. The CDR3 DNA reads as TGTGCCAGCAGCTTGCGGGACTCCTATTCCGGCTACACCTTC.

This sequence joins TRBV5-1 and TRBJ1-6, with 7 nucleotides matching TRBD1. Germline V CDR1 and CDR2: SGHRS, YFSETQ. V lost 1 base and J lost 13; bases outside the gene matches: 8. The CDR3 runs to 14 residues. The CDR3 region is CASSLTGTASPLHF. In DNA form, the CDR3 reads TGCGCCAGCAGCTTGACAGGGACAGCGTCTCCCCTCCACTTT.

This clonotype has a count of ten or more. CDR3 in amino acids: CASSSSGAFGNTIYF. The CDR3 coding sequence is TGTGCCAGCAGTTCCTCCGGGGCGTTCGGAAACACCATATATTTT. The chain joins TRBV27 to TRBJ1-3; possibly TRBD1 for D (5 bases). This CDR3 has 15 residues. V was pared by 4 bases and J by 4 bases, with 14 bases between. Germline-derived CDR1 and CDR2 are MNHEY and SMNVEV (reference sequence).

This clonotype came up many times. CDR3 nucleotide sequence: TGTGCCAGTATCAAGGGACAGGGAAACAATCAGCCCCAGCATTTT. Translation gives CASIKGQGNNQPQHF. This chain uses TRBV19 with TRBJ1-5; TRBD1 matches 9 bases. Germline V lookup: CDR1 LNHDA, CDR2 SQIVND (reference sequence). The CDR3 has 15 residues. The ends lost 7 bases at V and 3 bases at J; junction bases unmatched: 7.

This clonotype was found many times. The V call is TRBV5-1, the J call TRBJ1-2, with TRBD1 identical over 9 bases. The ends lost 0 bases at V and 4 bases at J; junction bases unmatched: 1. Germline V gene data show CDR1 as SGHRS and CDR2 as YFSETQ. This CDR3 has 14 residues. The CDR3 DNA sequence: TGCGCCAGCAGCTTGGAGGGACAGGGCTATGGCTACACCTTC. Translating it yields CASSLEGQGYGYTF.

This clonotype was observed a handful of times. The V call is TRBV7-6, the J call TRBJ1-5, with D perhaps matching TRBD1 (5 bases). V gave up 0 bases and J gave up 5 bases, with 8 bases separating them. The CDR3 length is 14 residues. CDR1 is SGHVS, CDR2 FNYEAQ, per germline. The CDR3 DNA sequence: TGTGCCAGCAGCTTAGCAGGGGAAGATCAGCCCCAGCATTTT. It encodes CASSLAGEDQPQHF.

This chain uses TRBV19 with TRBJ2-6, with D tentatively TRBD1 or TRBD2 (5 bases each). Germline V CDR1 and CDR2: LNHDA, SQIVND (reference sequence). The CDR3 spans 16 residues. V lost 8 bases, J lost 2 bases, and 16 bases lay in between. In nucleotides, the CDR3 is TGTGCCAGTCTAGATTACGGGGCAGCTGGGGCCAACGTCCTGACTTTC. As protein: CASLDYGAAGANVLTF.

The sample holds a few counts of this clonotype. The V call is TRBV12-3 or TRBV12-4, the J call TRBJ2-5; 10 bases map to TRBD1. Trimming at V came to 7 bases and at J to 7 bases, leaving 12 bases not matched to a gene. This CDR3 has 15 amino acids. CDR3 residues: CASTTGTGAPRTQYF. For the CDR3, the DNA is TGTGCCAGCACAACCGGGACAGGGGCCCCTCGGACCCAGTACTTC.

This clonotype was observed a few times. The gene calls are TRBV3-1 and TRBJ1-1, with no clear D. The V and J ends lost 2 bases and 0 bases respectively, with 10 bases between them. This CDR3 spans 15 amino acids. Per the germline V gene, CDR1 is LGHDT and CDR2 is YNNKEL (reference sequence). CDR3 residues: CASSQWRELNTEAFF. The CDR3 DNA sequence: TGTGCCAGCAGCCAATGGAGGGAATTGAACACTGAAGCTTTCTTT.

The table lists this clonotype with a few counts. The gene calls are TRBV6-4 and TRBJ2-2, with TRBD1 as a possible D gene (6 bases). The V end was cut by 4 bases, the J end by 3 bases, with 12 bases between. This CDR3 has 15 residues. Germline CDR1 reads MRHNA; CDR2 reads SNTAGT. This CDR3 reads CASSGDRSDTGELFF. CDR3 sequence (DNA): TGTGCCAGCAGTGGCGACAGGTCGGACACCGGGGAGCTGTTTTTT.

This clonotype was seen at least ten times. The chain uses TRBV5-1 and TRBJ1-4; weak D call: TRBD1 (5 bases). V lost 0 bases and J lost 10, with 13 bases in between. Germline V gene data show CDR1 as SGHRS and CDR2 as YFSETQ. CDR3 length equals 14 residues. The CDR3 nucleotides are TGCGCCAGCAGCTTGGGGCAGGGTGAGGGAAAACTGTTTTTT. Its translation is CASSLGQGEGKLFF.

This clonotype was observed a few times. V gene TRBV6-1 combines with J gene TRBJ2-3; D may be TRBD2 (6 bases). The CDR3 covers 15 residues. Per germline, CDR1 MNHNS and CDR2 SASEGT. Trimming took off 0 bases at V and 2 bases at J, with 9 bases between the two ends. As DNA, the CDR3 is TGTGCCAGCAGTGAAGCTGCGGGGTACACAGATACGCAGTATTTT. Translated, it gives CASSEAAGYTDTQYF.